The 27 T cell receptor beta chains presented below share a single source sample, sequenced in a study of T cells in Graves' hyperthyroidism and ophthalmopathy. TCR beta CDR3 sequences were amplified from RNA transcripts. First-round RT-PCR of the TCR CDR3 relied on the HTBI primer set. One entry per CDR3 protein, called by TCRdb with MiXCR from the multiplex PCR reads. The sample has around 400,000 distinct CDR3 sequences; 13% to 15% are singletons. The material sequenced was blood. These receptors all come from a woman between 55 and 75 years old with Graves' ophthalmopathy.

This clonotype was recorded many times. The chain carries TRBV24-1 and TRBJ2-5, with 8 bases identical to TRBD1. The CDR3 runs 15 residues. V was clipped by 2 bases and J by 4 bases; unmatched bases: 5. The germline V gene encodes CDR1 KGHDR and CDR2 SFDVKD. CDR3 residues: CATSDSRGQGETQYF. The DNA for the CDR3 is TGTGCCACCAGTGATTCCCGAGGACAGGGAGAGACCCAGTACTTC.

This sequence joins TRBV14 and TRBJ2-7; D not resolved. This CDR3 is 14 amino acids long. Germline CDR1 and CDR2: SGHDN and FVKESK. V dropped 2 bases and J dropped 5 bases, with 13 bases sitting between them. The CDR3 bases are TGTGCCAGCAGCCAAATGCTGCTCGAAAACGAGCAGTACTTC. It encodes CASSQMLLENEQYF.

V gene TRBV6-1 combines with J gene TRBJ2-3, with 7 bases lining up with TRBD1. CDR1 and CDR2 (germline): MNHNS, SASEGT. J lost 1 base, V lost 5 bases, and 12 bases had no gene match. This CDR3 has 17 residues. Written as DNA, the CDR3 is TGTGCCAGCAGTTATGGCCTGCCAGGACAGGGCACAGATACGCAGTATTTT. This translates into CASSYGLPGQGTDTQYF.

The chain is built from TRBV30 and TRBJ2-1, with D maybe TRBD1 (5 bases). V was pared by 0 bases and J by 16 bases, with 13 bases between. The germline V gene encodes CDR1 GTSNPN and CDR2 SVGIG (reference sequence). This CDR3 has 11 residues. The CDR3 DNA is TGTGCCTGGAGTGTACTTGGACATCATTTCTTC. It yields the protein CAWSVLGHHFF.

This clonotype was seen repeatedly, ten times or more. This chain connects TRBV13 to TRBJ2-7; tentatively, D is TRBD2 (5 bases). Germline V gene data show CDR1 as PRHDT and CDR2 as FYEKMQ (reference sequence). With 4 bases removed from V and 5 bases from J, the gap between germline ends came to 12 bases. The CDR3 covers 13 residues. CDR3 loop: CASSSRGENEQYF. The DNA for the CDR3 is TGTGCCAGCAGCTCCCGTGGGGAGAACGAGCAGTACTTC. The entire variable domain, with the rest obtained from reference TRBV13 and TRBJ2-7, is as follows: AAGVIQSPRHLIKEKRETATLKCYPIPRHDTVYWYQQGPGQDPQFLISFYEKMQSDKGSIPDRFSAQQFSDYHSELNMSSLELGDSALYFCASSSRGENEQYFGPGTRLTVT.

The chain links TRBV6-1 to TRBJ1-3; D not resolved. The CDR3 spans 15 residues. Germline V gene sequence: CDR1 MNHNS, CDR2 SASEGT. V was cut by 2 bases and J by 0 bases, with 8 bases left in between. The CDR3 DNA is TGTGCCAGCAGTGAACTTCTGAACTCTGGAAACACCATATATTTT. The encoded protein is CASSELLNSGNTIYF.

This clonotype was recorded a few times. The CDR3 bases are TGTGCCAGCAGTTTAGCTAGCCGGAGCTCCTACAATGAGCAGTTCTTC. It translates to CASSLASRSSYNEQFF. The chain couples TRBV12-3 or TRBV12-4 to TRBJ2-1; D is unclear. This CDR3 is 16 amino acids long. With 0 bases removed from V and 0 bases from J, the gap between germline ends came to 9 bases.

This chain links TRBV9 with TRBJ2-1; D perhaps matches TRBD2 (7 bases). CDR1 SGDLS and CDR2 YYNGEE come from the germline V gene. Trimming left V 4 bases short and J 7 bases short, with 15 bases between. The CDR3 covers 14 residues. The CDR3 loop is CASSQWGGENEQFF. CDR3 DNA sequence: TGTGCCAGCAGCCAGTGGGGGGGCGAGAATGAGCAGTTCTTC.

At least ten counts were recorded for this clonotype. V usage is TRBV28 and J usage is TRBJ1-1, with TRBD1 as a possible D gene (5 bases). This CDR3 spans 14 amino acids. V lost 3 bases to trimming and J lost 4 bases, with 12 bases between them. Germline CDR1 reads MDHEN; CDR2 reads SYDVKM. In nucleotides, the CDR3 is TGTGCCAGCAGTTTGGGGGGGTATGGCACTGAAGCTTTCTTT. This translates into CASSLGGYGTEAFF.

This clonotype came up many times. The chain joins TRBV2 to TRBJ1-1, with no clear D. Trimming pared 0 bases from V and 1 base from J, leaving 9 bases between. CDR1 and CDR2 from the germline V gene are SNHLY and FYNNEI. The CDR3 is made up of 15 amino acids. CDR3 in DNA: TGTGCCAGCAGTGAAGCTCGGGTCGCGAACACTGAAGCTTTCTTT. It encodes CASSEARVANTEAFF.

This clonotype was seen ten or more times. For the CDR3, the DNA is TGCGCCAGCAGCCACCCCGGGAGCCCTGGCCATGAGCAGTTCTTC. Translated: CASSHPGSPGHEQFF. J is TRBJ2-1 and V is TRBV5-1, with D tentatively TRBD2 (6 bases). Germline V CDR1 and CDR2: SGHRS, YFSETQ. V was pared by 4 bases and J by 8 bases, with 19 bases between. The CDR3 runs to 15 residues.

This clonotype showed up just a few times. This rearrangement joins TRBV29-1 to TRBJ2-1, with TRBD2 as a possible D gene (6 bases). The CDR3 runs to 10 residues. The ends were cut back, 7 bases at V and 9 bases at J, with 10 bases in the middle. The germline CDR1 and CDR2 sequences are SQVTM and ANQGSEA. Written as DNA, the CDR3 is TGCAGCGGGGGGGAGGCTGAGCAGTTCTTC. Encoded protein: CSGGEAEQFF.

In this sample, this clonotype turned up many times. The chain uses TRBV28 and TRBJ2-5; D ambiguous. The ends were cut back, 3 bases at V and 2 bases at J, with 10 bases in the middle. The CDR3 is 14 residues long. Germline values: CDR1 MDHEN, CDR2 SYDVKM. In nucleotides, the CDR3 is TGTGCCAGCAGTTTCCCAAAAAAACAAGAGACCCAGTACTTC. The encoded protein is CASSFPKKQETQYF. The entire variable domain, with the rest obtained from reference TRBV28 and TRBJ2-5, is as follows: DVKVTQSSRYLVKRTGEKVFLECVQDMDHENMFWYRQDPGLGLRLIYFSYDVKMKEKGDIPEGYSVSREKKERFSLILESASTNQTSMYLCASSFPKKQETQYFGPGTRLLVL.

The V and J genes are TRBV4-1 and TRBJ1-1; tentatively, D is TRBD1 (6 bases). The CDR3 loop spans 15 amino acids. The ends were cut back, 7 bases at V and 5 bases at J, with 20 bases in the middle. The germline CDR1 and CDR2 sequences are MGHRA and YSYEKL. CDR3 loop: CASMGQGPQSTEAFF. The CDR3 DNA is TGCGCCAGCATGGGGCAGGGGCCGCAGAGTACTGAAGCTTTCTTT.

The rearrangement links TRBV7-2 to TRBJ1-5, with D hard to call. The CDR3 runs 16 residues. CDR1 is SGHTA, CDR2 FQGNSA, per germline. V was pared by 0 bases and J by 2 bases, with 11 bases between. CDR3 coding DNA: TGTGCCAGCAGCTTAGCGGGCAGAGGAGGCAATCAGCCCCAGCATTTT. The encoded protein is CASSLAGRGGNQPQHF.

The chain carries TRBV20-1 and TRBJ2-7; D unclear. V gave up 6 bases and J gave up 6 bases, with 18 bases separating them. The CDR3 runs to 13 residues. Germline V lookup: CDR1 DFQATT, CDR2 SNEGSKA (reference sequence). The CDR3 loop is CSAEVGLSIEQYF. DNA for the CDR3: TGCAGTGCCGAGGTTGGCTTGAGTATCGAGCAGTACTTC.

This clonotype was detected a few times. The CDR3 bases are TGTGCCAGCAGCGGGAGCGGGATGATCTACAATGAGCAGTTCTTC. Protein sequence: CASSGSGMIYNEQFF. V usage is TRBV5-4 and J usage is TRBJ2-1; 7 bases align to TRBD2. J gave up 3 bases and V 4 bases, and 7 bases lay outside the gene matches. This CDR3 spans 15 amino acids. Looked up from germline, CDR1 is SGHNT and CDR2 is YYREEE (reference sequence).

This clonotype was seen many times. J is TRBJ1-5 and V is TRBV4-1; no reliable D call. Trimming stripped 4 bases from V and 6 bases from J, with 10 bases between. CDR1 is MGHRA, CDR2 YSYEKL, per germline. CDR3 size: 13 residues. CDR3 residues: CASSLGPAQPQHF. Written as DNA, the CDR3 is TGCGCCAGCAGCCTCGGACCGGCTCAGCCCCAGCATTTT.

This clonotype was detected ten times or more. The chain couples TRBV7-9 to TRBJ2-7, with a possible D match to TRBD1 (7 bases). Trimming left V 2 bases short and J 2 bases short, with 13 bases between. This CDR3 comprises 15 residues. CDR1 and CDR2 (germline): SEHNR, FQNEAQ (reference sequence). Here the CDR3 reads CASSLQGGTPYEQYF. In DNA, the CDR3 is TGTGCCAGCAGCTTACAGGGGGGAACCCCCTACGAGCAGTACTTC.

This clonotype was recorded a few times. A much larger clone differs by one base, so this may be a read error. CDR3 sequence reads: CASSLGGVTGTQYF. The CDR3 DNA reads TGTGCCAGCAGCCTGGGAGGGGTCACAGGTACGCAGTATTTT. The J gene is TRBJ2-3, the V gene TRBV7-2; TRBD2 aligns across 7 bases. The CDR3 runs to 14 residues. Looked up from germline, CDR1 is SGHTA and CDR2 is FQGNSA.

The chain has TRBV4-2 and TRBJ2-3; possibly TRBD1 for D (5 bases). Germline CDR1 LGHNA, CDR2 YNFKEQ. There are 14 residues in the CDR3. Trimming shortened V by 4 bases and J by 5 bases, and 13 bases separated the two germline ends. The CDR3 nucleotides read TGTGCCAGCAGCCTAGTTGGGGCCATAGATACGCAGTATTTT. Its translation: CASSLVGAIDTQYF.

This clonotype showed up just once. The chain uses TRBV9 and TRBJ2-5; 9 positions agree with TRBD1. Trimming at V came to 3 bases and at J to 2 bases, leaving 5 bases not matched to a gene. The V gene's germline CDR1 is SGDLS and CDR2 YYNGEE. The CDR3 totals 15 residues. This chain's CDR3 is CASSARQGGQETQYF. Here the CDR3 DNA reads TGTGCCAGCAGCGCCAGACAGGGGGGACAAGAGACCCAGTACTTC.

This clonotype was seen at least ten times. The J gene is TRBJ2-7, the V gene TRBV7-9, with 12 bases identical to TRBD2. V shed 4 bases, J shed 0 bases, and the junction held 4 bases outside the gene matches. From germline, CDR1 is SEHNR and CDR2 FQNEAQ (reference sequence). CDR3 length equals 16 residues. CDR3 amino acids: CASSSGLAGSSYEQYF. CDR3 nucleotide sequence: TGTGCCAGCAGCTCAGGACTAGCGGGAAGCTCCTACGAGCAGTACTTC.

The J gene is TRBJ1-1, the V gene TRBV20-1; 7 bases are a match to TRBD1. CDR3 length: 12 residues. Trimming took 6 bases from V and 3 from J; bases not matched to a gene: 4. Germline V gene data show CDR1 as DFQATT and CDR2 as SNEGSKA (reference sequence). CDR3 sequence reads: CSAPGGYTEAFF. The CDR3 bases are TGCAGTGCCCCAGGGGGGTACACTGAAGCTTTCTTT.

The CDR3 nucleotides are TGTGCCAGCAGACCCGGGGGGGGGAGGACTGAAGCTTTCTTT. The encoded protein is CASRPGGGRTEAFF. The V gene is TRBV6-2 or TRBV6-3, the J gene TRBJ1-1; maybe TRBD1 (5 bases). The CDR3 loop spans 14 amino acids. V lost 6 bases and J 5 bases, leaving 16 bases between the germline ends. The germline V gene has CDR1 MNHEY and CDR2 SVGEGT.

This clonotype has a count of ten or more. The chain links TRBV30 to TRBJ2-7; 8 nucleotides match TRBD1. The ends lost 2 bases at V and 4 bases at J; junction bases unmatched: 7. This CDR3 is built from 14 residues. CDR1 and CDR2 from the germline V gene are GTSNPN and SVGIG (reference sequence). The CDR3 coding sequence is TGTGCCTGGAGTAGAGACCAGGGGGCTTACGAGCAGTACTTC. Protein: CAWSRDQGAYEQYF.

This clonotype was seen ten or more times. This CDR3 reads CAWKLRSGDTQYF. The CDR3 nucleotides are TGTGCCTGGAAGTTGCGGTCGGGAGATACGCAGTATTTT. The J gene is TRBJ2-3, the V gene TRBV30, with D hard to call. The CDR3 runs to 13 residues. Between the trimmed V and J ends, which lost 4 bases and 5 bases, there was a span of 13 bases. The V gene's germline CDR1 is GTSNPN and CDR2 SVGIG (reference sequence).